This T cell receptor beta chain originates from a study of T cell repertoires in ileal Crohn's disease. Findings and limits, study-wide: Clonal expansions were more frequent in active smokers than non-smokers at surgery.

As concerns this clone: The antigen is unknown.

Profiled with immunoSEQ multiplex PCR; TCRdb holds only in-frame clones, not every one. The table shows tens of thousands of clones, with about four fifths occurring only once. V lost 3 bases, J lost 9 bases, and 15 bases lay in between. Per germline, CDR1 GTSNPN and CDR2 SVGIG (reference sequence). CDR3 length: 14 amino acids. V usage is TRBV30 and J usage is TRBJ1-6; TRBD1 is a possible D gene (6 bases). The origin of this receptor is an adult with Crohn's disease. Material for sequencing was ileal tissue. The CDR3 coding sequence is TGTGCCTGGAGCCTGACAGGCTCAGTTTCACCCCTCCACTTT. Amino acid sequence: CAWSLTGSVSPLHF.